The 22 T cell receptor beta chains reported below all come from one sample, sequenced in a study of blood T cell repertoires in COVID-19. Some clones are missing from TCRdb's copy, which holds only in-frame ones; the method was immunoSEQ multiplex PCR. This sample yields around 150,000 clones, of which about nine tenths are seen a single time; 3.5% to 4.5% belongs to the top ten. Sequencing was performed on peripheral blood. These receptors were obtained from a woman aged 55-69 years with active or convalescent COVID-19.

V usage is TRBV19 and J usage is TRBJ1-4, with D perhaps matching TRBD1 (6 bases). The CDR3 totals 14 residues. Germline V gene data show CDR1 as LNHDA and CDR2 as SQIVND (reference sequence). Trimming took 6 bases from V and 8 from J, leaving 16 bases between them. This CDR3 is CASRISGDQEKLFF. The CDR3 DNA reads as TGTGCCAGTAGAATTTCAGGGGATCAGGAAAAACTGTTTTTT. The full variable domain, completed using reference TRBV19 and TRBJ1-4, is DGGITQSPKYLFRKEGQNVTLSCEQNLNHDAMYWYRQDPGQGLRLIYYSQIVNDFQKGDIAEGYSVSREKKESFPLTVTSAQKNPTAFYLCASRISGDQEKLFFGSGTQLSVL.

This chain uses TRBV4-3 with TRBJ1-4, with 7 nucleotides matching TRBD1. Germline V CDR1 and CDR2: LGHNA, YSLEER. This CDR3 comprises 16 residues. V dropped 1 base and J dropped 8; count of bases not matched to a gene: 10. The CDR3, as DNA: TGCGCCAGCAGCCAAGCCTCCGGGACAGTGGGAGAAAAACTGTTTTTT. It specifies CASSQASGTVGEKLFF.

The chain combines TRBV18 with TRBJ2-7, with 10 bases identical to TRBD1. Germline V lookup: CDR1 KGHSH, CDR2 LQKENI. This CDR3 region has 15 residues. V gave up 3 bases and J gave up 4 bases; unmatched junction bases: 6. CDR3 sequence (DNA): TGTGCCAGCTCACCCGGGACAGGGGAATGGTACGAGCAGTACTTC. It codes for CASSPGTGEWYEQYF.

The CDR3 coding sequence is TGTGCCAGCAGCTCCTGGACAGGGCGGAACACTGAAGCTTTCTTT. It is translated as CASSSWTGRNTEAFF. The V call is TRBV7-2, the J call TRBJ1-1; 8 bases are a match to TRBD1. The junction had 5 bases not matched to a gene; V was cut back by 4 bases and J by 1 base. CDR3 length: 15 amino acids. Per germline, CDR1 SGHTA and CDR2 FQGNSA.

The count of this clone is one. The chain joins TRBV2 to TRBJ1-2; a possible D gene is TRBD1 (6 bases). Germline-derived CDR1 and CDR2 are SNHLY and FYNNEI. V lost 6 bases and J 4 bases, leaving 15 bases between the germline ends. This CDR3 is 14 amino acids long. CDR3: CASRDTGQTYGYTF. CDR3 sequence (DNA): TGTGCCAGCAGAGACACCGGACAGACCTATGGCTACACCTTC.

The chain combines TRBV14 with TRBJ2-3; 7 positions agree with TRBD2. The length of the CDR3 is 17 residues. Germline V gene sequence: CDR1 SGHDN, CDR2 FVKESK. Germline trimming cut 0 bases from V and 8 bases from J; bases unmatched to any gene: 14. CDR3 residues: CASSQDSSSLAWGTQYF. CDR3 coding DNA: TGTGCCAGCAGCCAAGATTCCTCATCACTAGCGTGGGGTACGCAGTATTTT.

V is TRBV15 and J is TRBJ1-2, with 12 bases fitting TRBD1. Germline loops: CDR1 LNHNV, CDR2 YYDKDF (reference sequence). Germline trimming cut 0 bases from V and 4 bases from J; bases unmatched to any gene: 9. The CDR3 consists of 18 residues. The DNA for the CDR3 is TGTGCCACCAGCAGAGATCTTGCCGGGACAGGGGGCGGCTATGGCTACACCTTC. It specifies CATSRDLAGTGGGYGYTF.

This rearrangement joins TRBV4-3 to TRBJ2-1; possible D gene TRBD1, 5 bases. The CDR3 loop spans 15 amino acids. Trimming left V 1 base short and J 1 base short, with 8 bases between. Germline values: CDR1 LGHNA, CDR2 YSLEER. This CDR3 reads CASSQGGQSYNEQFF. CDR3 DNA: TGCGCCAGCAGCCAAGGGGGCCAATCCTACAATGAGCAGTTCTTC.

CDR3 nucleotides: TGTGCCAGCAGCTCCTCAGGGTTTGAAGCTTTCTTT. Amino acids: CASSSSGFEAFF. The chain combines TRBV11-2 with TRBJ1-1, with D possibly being TRBD1 (5 bases). The CDR3 contains 12 residues. Between the trimmed V and J ends, which lost 4 bases and 7 bases, there was a span of 10 bases. Per the germline V gene, CDR1 is SGHAT and CDR2 is FQNNGV.

The chain has TRBV20-1 and TRBJ2-1; 8 nucleotides agree with TRBD1. The CDR3 has 11 amino acids. Germline values: CDR1 DFQATT, CDR2 SNEGSKA (reference sequence). V was clipped by 5 bases and J by 10 bases; unmatched bases: 4. The CDR3 region is CSADWDREQFF. CDR3 bases: TGCAGTGCTGATTGGGACAGGGAGCAGTTCTTC.

The genes are TRBV5-6 and TRBJ2-1; TRBD2 matches at 9 bases. Germline CDR1 SGHDT, CDR2 YYEEEE. The CDR3 has 14 residues. V dropped 4 bases and J dropped 9; count of bases not matched to a gene: 8. CDR3 amino acids: CASSPPAAGGEQFF. Here the CDR3 DNA reads TGTGCCAGCAGCCCCCCGGCAGCGGGGGGTGAGCAGTTCTTC.

This clone occurred a few times. This chain uses TRBV2 with TRBJ1-2; maybe TRBD1 (5 bases). The CDR3 spans 14 residues. Germline CDR1 and CDR2: SNHLY and FYNNEI. V lost 3 bases to trimming and J lost 4 bases, with 12 bases between them. The CDR3 loop is CASSEQGQSYGYTF. DNA of the CDR3: TGTGCCAGCAGTGAGCAGGGCCAGAGCTATGGCTACACCTTC.

This chain joins TRBV5-8 and TRBJ1-2, with TRBD1 identical over 8 bases. This CDR3 has 13 amino acids. J lost 3 bases, V lost 5 bases, and 3 bases had no gene match. Germline CDR1 SGHTS, CDR2 YDEGEE. In DNA, the CDR3 is TGTGCCAGCAGTATGGACAGGGACTATGGCTACACCTTC. It yields the protein CASSMDRDYGYTF.

The CDR3 is CAISDQAKDYEQYF. DNA of the CDR3: TGTGCCATCAGTGACCAGGCCAAGGACTACGAGCAGTACTTC. The J gene is TRBJ2-7, the V gene TRBV10-3; D not certain. CDR1 is ENHRY, CDR2 SYGVKD, per germline. The length of the CDR3 is 14 residues. The V gene lost 3 bases and the J gene lost 3 bases, with 12 bases spanning the gap.

The CDR3 protein is CASSMAGSNYGYTF. In DNA form, the CDR3 reads TGTGCCAGTAGTATGGCAGGGTCCAACTATGGCTACACCTTC. V gene TRBV19 combines with J gene TRBJ1-2; TRBD1 might be the D (5 bases). With 3 bases removed from V and 2 bases from J, the gap between germline ends came to 10 bases. Germline V lookup: CDR1 LNHDA, CDR2 SQIVND (reference sequence). CDR3 length: 14 amino acids. Combining the CDR3 with reference TRBV19 and TRBJ1-2 gives the whole variable domain DGGITQSPKYLFRKEGQNVTLSCEQNLNHDAMYWYRQDPGQGLRLIYYSQIVNDFQKGDIAEGYSVSREKKESFPLTVTSAQKNPTAFYLCASSMAGSNYGYTFGSGTRLTVV.

The chain is built from TRBV10-3 and TRBJ1-1; D not certain. Germline CDR1 and CDR2: ENHRY and SYGVKD. The CDR3 length is 14 residues. Trimming took 2 bases from V and 1 from J, leaving 8 bases between them. The CDR3 nucleotides read TGTGCCATCAGTGAGCCTTCAGAGAACACTGAAGCTTTCTTT. Translated, it gives CAISEPSENTEAFF.

This chain uses TRBV7-2 with TRBJ1-2, with TRBD1 matching 7 bases. The CDR3 spans 12 residues. CDR1 is SGHTA and CDR2 is FQGNSA in the germline V gene. V trimming: 5 bases; J trimming: 4 bases; junction bases outside the gene matches: 1. The CDR3: CASSQGVYGYTF. The CDR3 DNA follows: TGTGCCAGCAGCCAGGGGGTCTATGGCTACACCTTC.

The table lists this clone with a few counts. CDR3 sequence (DNA): TGTGCCAGCAGAGGACTAGCGGGGATCTACGAGCAGTACTTC. It yields the protein CASRGLAGIYEQYF. The chain combines TRBV2 with TRBJ2-7; TRBD2 agrees at 12 bases. V trimming: 6 bases; J trimming: 3 bases; junction bases outside the gene matches: 3. The CDR3 totals 14 residues. Germline values: CDR1 SNHLY, CDR2 FYNNEI.

This clone was detected a few times. The chain employs TRBV19 and TRBJ1-5, with 10 nucleotides matching TRBD1. Germline V CDR1 and CDR2: LNHDA, SQIVND (reference sequence). With 6 bases clipped from V and 5 bases from J, the junction kept 7 bases outside the gene matches. The CDR3 covers 15 residues. The CDR3 coding sequence is TGTGCCAGTAGCCCGGGACAGGGGATTTATCAGCCCCAGCATTTT. Translated: CASSPGQGIYQPQHF.

This clone appeared a single time. This chain joins TRBV6-5 and TRBJ1-1, with a possible D match to TRBD1 (5 bases). V was pared by 5 bases and J by 2 bases, with 15 bases between. CDR3 length: 15 amino acids. CDR1 is MNHEY, CDR2 SVGAGI, per germline. The CDR3 bases are TGTGCCAGCAGTCGCCCGGGACTGGGAAACACTGAAGCTTTCTTT. Encoded protein: CASSRPGLGNTEAFF.

V is TRBV4-3 and J is TRBJ1-5; no firm D call. In germline, CDR1 is LGHNA, CDR2 YSLEER. The CDR3 is 13 residues long. V lost 0 bases, J lost 7 bases, and 7 bases lay in between. CDR3 in DNA: TGCGCCAGCAGCCAAGAGGGAGGCCAGCCCCAGCATTTT. Its protein product is CASSQEGGQPQHF.

The chain couples TRBV3-1 (or the pseudogene TRBV3-2) to TRBJ1-6; D gene uncertain. Germline loops: CDR1 LGHDT, CDR2 YNNKEL (reference sequence). With 3 bases removed from V and 7 bases from J, the gap between germline ends came to 4 bases. This CDR3 contains 12 residues. The CDR3 here is CASSHRNSPLHF. CDR3 in DNA: TGTGCCAGCAGCCATAGAAATTCACCCCTCCACTTT.